A single sample is the source of the 20 T cell receptor beta chains below, sequenced in a study of blood T cell repertoires in COVID-19. Using immunoSEQ multiplex PCR, the repertoire was profiled, and TCRdb retains in-frame clones only, with some absent. The sample contains hundreds of thousands of clones, nearly 90% of which appear only once. Sequencing was carried out using peripheral blood. The receptors derive from a man aged 18 to 30 with active or convalescent COVID-19.

This clone was seen ten or more times. This chain joins TRBV7-8 and TRBJ1-3, with a weak D call TRBD1 (6 bases). V was clipped by 1 base and J by 4 bases, with 11 bases between them. Per the germline V gene, CDR1 is SGHVS and CDR2 is FQNEAQ. The CDR3 has 15 residues. Here the CDR3 reads CASSLGQGIGNTIYF. CDR3 nucleotide sequence: TGTGCCAGCAGCTTAGGGCAGGGGATAGGAAACACCATATATTTT.

The chain carries TRBV2 and TRBJ1-1; D ambiguous. This CDR3 has 15 residues. The V gene lost 5 bases and the J gene lost 0 bases, with 13 bases spanning the gap. Looked up from germline, CDR1 is SNHLY and CDR2 is FYNNEI. The CDR3 nucleotides read TGTGCCAGCAGTACCGACATATTCATGAACACTGAAGCTTTCTTT. The encoded protein is CASSTDIFMNTEAFF.

This rearrangement joins TRBV10-2 to TRBJ2-7; perhaps TRBD2 as D (5 bases). This CDR3 is 14 amino acids long. V gave up 8 bases and J gave up 1 base, with 15 bases separating them. Looked up from germline, CDR1 is WSHSY and CDR2 is SAAADI. The CDR3 sequence: CASSKAALSYEQYF. The CDR3 nucleotides are TGCGCCAGCTCAAAAGCGGCCCTTTCCTACGAGCAGTACTTC.

The CDR3 reads CASSFGGGPAYEQYF. The CDR3 DNA reads TGTGCCAGCAGTTTTGGGGGAGGCCCCGCTTACGAGCAGTACTTC. This chain uses TRBV27 with TRBJ2-7, with TRBD2 as a possible D gene (6 bases). V was pared by 3 bases and J by 4 bases, with 16 bases between. Germline assignment: CDR1 MNHEY and CDR2 SMNVEV (reference sequence). This CDR3 has 15 residues.

The V gene is TRBV11-2, the J gene TRBJ2-3, with 15 positions matching TRBD2. CDR3 length equals 17 residues. CDR1 is SGHAT, CDR2 FQNNGV, per germline. The junction had 4 bases not matched to a gene; V was cut back by 3 bases and J by 3 bases. The CDR3, as DNA: TGTGCCAGCAGCTTGGGGACTAGCGGGAGGATGACAGATACGCAGTATTTT. Translation gives CASSLGTSGRMTDTQYF.

This chain uses TRBV6-6 with TRBJ1-1; 9 positions match TRBD1. J lost 10 bases, V lost 6 bases, and 6 bases had no gene match. Germline V gene data show CDR1 as MNHNY and CDR2 as SVGAGI (reference sequence). This CDR3 has 12 residues. The DNA of the CDR3 is TGTGCCAGCAGCCAGAGACAGGGGGGAGCTTTCTTT. Translating gives CASSQRQGGAFF.

In DNA, the CDR3 is TGCAGCGTTTTGGGCAAGCGGTTAAGCACAGATACGCAGTATTTT. Its protein is CSVLGKRLSTDTQYF. This sequence joins TRBV29-1 and TRBJ2-3, with D tentatively TRBD2 (5 bases). Trimming pared 5 bases from V and 0 bases from J, leaving 15 bases between. The germline V gene has CDR1 SQVTM and CDR2 ANQGSEA. CDR3 length: 15 amino acids.

This chain links TRBV27 with TRBJ2-7; the match to TRBD2 covers 8 bases. V lost 2 bases to trimming and J lost 0 bases; unmatched junction nucleotides: 9. Germline-derived CDR1 and CDR2 are MNHEY and SMNVEV (reference sequence). This CDR3 contains 17 residues. The CDR3 coding sequence is TGTGCCAGCAGTTTAAGGGGCACTAGCGGCCGCTCCTACGAGCAGTACTTC. Translation: CASSLRGTSGRSYEQYF.

This clone was seen once. The gene calls are TRBV7-3 and TRBJ2-1; D may be TRBD2 (6 bases). V was shortened by 7 bases and J by 4 bases, with 17 bases between the two germline ends. The CDR3 sequence is 15 residues long. Germline assignment: CDR1 SGHTA and CDR2 FQGTGA. CDR3 sequence: CASKLTGTSYNEQFF. Written as DNA, the CDR3 is TGTGCCAGCAAACTAACCGGGACTTCTTACAATGAGCAGTTCTTC.

Only one count was recorded for this clone. This sequence joins TRBV2 and TRBJ1-2; 9 bases match TRBD1. Germline loops: CDR1 SNHLY, CDR2 FYNNEI. The V segment lost 11 bases and the J segment 0 bases; nucleotides outside the gene matches: 4. The CDR3 totals 13 residues. Written as DNA, the CDR3 is TGTGCCGGTGGACAGGGGACTAACTATGGCTACACCTTC. Its protein product is CAGGQGTNYGYTF. Based on the CDR3 plus reference TRBV2 and TRBJ1-2, the full variable domain is EPEVTQTPSHQVTQMGQEVILRCVPISNHLYFYWYRQILGQKVEFLVSFYNNEISEKSEIFDDQFSVERPDGSNFTLKIRSTKLEDSAMYFCAGGQGTNYGYTFGSGTRLTVV.

This chain joins TRBV7-2 and TRBJ2-2, with TRBD1 identical over 9 bases. CDR1 SGHTA and CDR2 FQGNSA come from the germline V gene. Trimming at V came to 8 bases and at J to 6 bases, leaving 10 bases not matched to a gene. The CDR3 length is 15 residues. Here the CDR3 reads CASLRGRTGAGELFF. CDR3 bases: TGTGCCAGCCTTAGGGGACGGACAGGGGCCGGGGAGCTGTTTTTT.

The chain employs TRBV5-1 and TRBJ2-3; the D gene is possibly TRBD1 (5 bases). This CDR3 is 13 amino acids long. V was shortened by 4 bases and J by 4 bases, with 10 bases between the two germline ends. Germline-derived CDR1 and CDR2 are SGHRS and YFSETQ. CDR3 residues: CASSGQGADTQYF. The CDR3 DNA follows: TGCGCCAGCAGCGGCCAGGGTGCAGATACGCAGTATTTT. The variable domain in full, completed from reference TRBV5-1 and TRBJ2-3, reads KAGVTQTPRYLIKTRGQQVTLSCSPISGHRSVSWYQQTPGQGLQFLFEYFSETQRNKGNFPGRFSGRQFSNSRSEMNVSTLELGDSALYLCASSGQGADTQYFGPGTRLTVL.

The chain combines TRBV7-8 with TRBJ2-2; 9 nucleotides match TRBD2. The CDR3 runs 18 residues. Trimming at V came to 0 bases and at J to 1 base, leaving 6 bases not matched to a gene. Per the germline V gene, CDR1 is SGHVS and CDR2 is FQNEAQ. CDR3 DNA: TGTGCCAGCAGCTTAGCCCCGACTAGCGGTTGGAACACCGGGGAGCTGTTTTTT. Protein: CASSLAPTSGWNTGELFF.

The chain links TRBV7-9 to TRBJ1-4; D ambiguous. Germline V gene sequence: CDR1 SEHNR, CDR2 FQNEAQ (reference sequence). This CDR3 is built from 17 residues. Trimming removed 5 bases from V and 4 bases from J, with 20 bases in between. The CDR3 DNA follows: TGTGCCAGCAGCCCTCCGGCGGTGGAGCTCCTTAATGAAAAACTGTTTTTT. Translating it yields CASSPPAVELLNEKLFF.

This clone was seen more than once but under ten times. The rearrangement uses TRBV18 and TRBJ2-7, with 8 bases fitting TRBD1. Trimming removed 3 bases from V and 3 bases from J; junction bases left unmatched: 7. The CDR3 is 15 amino acids. Per germline, CDR1 KGHSH and CDR2 LQKENI. The CDR3 spells CASSPAGTGSYEQYF. CDR3 bases: TGTGCCAGCTCACCGGCCGGGACAGGTAGCTACGAGCAGTACTTC.

This chain connects TRBV27 to TRBJ1-1, with 8 bases that match TRBD1. The CDR3 loop spans 12 amino acids. Germline-derived CDR1 and CDR2 are MNHEY and SMNVEV (reference sequence). The ends lost 5 bases at V and 10 bases at J; junction bases unmatched: 6. In nucleotides, the CDR3 is TGTGCCAGCAGTCTCCAGGGGGCGGTAGCTTTCTTT. Its protein is CASSLQGAVAFF.

The rearrangement joins TRBV18 to TRBJ2-7; D may be TRBD1 (6 bases). V lost 2 bases, J lost 6 bases, and 14 bases lay in between. Per the germline V gene, CDR1 is KGHSH and CDR2 is LQKENI. The CDR3 runs 14 residues. CDR3 amino acids: CASSPDSGVSEQYF. CDR3 in DNA: TGTGCCAGCTCACCAGACTCAGGGGTGAGCGAGCAGTACTTC.

The chain is built from TRBV10-3 and TRBJ2-7; TRBD1 matches 7 bases. CDR1 is ENHRY and CDR2 is SYGVKD in the germline V gene. Losses at the gene ends were 4 bases for V and 6 bases for J; bases not matched to a gene: 9. The CDR3 length is 14 residues. The CDR3: CAISGYRGDLEQYF. In DNA, the CDR3 is TGTGCCATCAGTGGGTACAGGGGTGATCTCGAGCAGTACTTC.

CDR3 sequence: CASSPGDFREETQYF. DNA of the CDR3: TGTGCCAGCAGTCCTGGGGACTTTAGAGAAGAGACCCAGTACTTC. V and J are TRBV6-6 and TRBJ2-5; TRBD2 is a possible D gene (6 bases). Trimming stripped 5 bases from V and 3 bases from J, with 16 bases between. The CDR3 totals 15 residues. The V gene's germline CDR1 is MNHNY and CDR2 SVGAGI (reference sequence).

The table lists this clone with a count of one. The chain uses TRBV27 and TRBJ2-4, with D perhaps TRBD1 (5 bases). The CDR3 runs 11 residues. The germline CDR1 and CDR2 sequences are MNHEY and SMNVEV (reference sequence). V lost 7 bases, J lost 8 bases, and 9 bases lay in between. The CDR3 DNA sequence: TGTGCCAGCACTCTAGGGGACATTCAGTACTTC. It codes for CASTLGDIQYF.